This TCR beta chain comes out of a study of cytomegalovirus exposure and HLA in healthy donors. This PCR relied on a set of 60 Vbeta primers and 13 Jbeta primers. Sequenced by immunoSEQ multiplex PCR; TCRdb stores in-frame clones only, minus some. The data show around 180,000 clones, roughly 77% seen once. This CDR3 contains 11 residues. Trimming took off 1 base at V and 13 bases at J, with 8 bases between the two ends. CDR1 and CDR2 (germline): MGHDK, SYGVNS. This TCR came from a woman between 45 and 60 years old in good health and CMV-seronegative. The J gene is TRBJ2-1, the V gene TRBV25-1; D is uncertain. The material sequenced was PBMCs. The CDR3, as DNA: TGTGCCAGCAGTGAATTTATCCTTCAGTTCTTC. This translates into CASSEFILQFF.